This TCR beta chain is drawn from a study of Ad26.COV2.S vaccination and SARS-CoV-2 variants. As for the study in general: Donor was one of the participants in the Ad26.COV2.S arm of the COV1001 trial. In the study, Ad26.COV2.S was injected intramuscularly once, or twice 56 days apart. Study conclusions and caveats: Vaccine recipients showed a spike-specific TCR breadth that was higher than in placebo recipients. A substantial breadth of spike-specific CD8+ and CD4+ T cell responses after vaccination has been reported.

Germline CDR1 reads MNHNS; CDR2 reads SASEGT. V lost 3 bases, J lost 4 bases, and 2 bases lay in between. There are 11 residues in the CDR3. Worth noting for this clone: Its antigen is unknown.

The treatment was: over 15 received Ad26.COV2.S at low or high dose, single or two shots; about five received placebo; per-sample allocation not given. The investigators took samples on day 63 after the first vaccine or placebo injection. TCRdb's table, derived via immunoSEQ multiplex PCR, lists solely in-frame clones and lacks some. This table holds about 470,000 clones, 90% found once. This clonotype was sampled from a person aged 18-60 years who received the Ad26.COV2.S COVID-19 vaccine or a placebo. The V call is TRBV6-1, the J call TRBJ2-3; D call uncertain. Sample: peripheral blood, taken in a trial of Ad26.COV2.S vaccine versus placebo. The CDR3: CASSEADTQYF. In nucleotides, the CDR3 is TGTGCCAGCAGTGAGGCAGATACGCAGTATTTT.